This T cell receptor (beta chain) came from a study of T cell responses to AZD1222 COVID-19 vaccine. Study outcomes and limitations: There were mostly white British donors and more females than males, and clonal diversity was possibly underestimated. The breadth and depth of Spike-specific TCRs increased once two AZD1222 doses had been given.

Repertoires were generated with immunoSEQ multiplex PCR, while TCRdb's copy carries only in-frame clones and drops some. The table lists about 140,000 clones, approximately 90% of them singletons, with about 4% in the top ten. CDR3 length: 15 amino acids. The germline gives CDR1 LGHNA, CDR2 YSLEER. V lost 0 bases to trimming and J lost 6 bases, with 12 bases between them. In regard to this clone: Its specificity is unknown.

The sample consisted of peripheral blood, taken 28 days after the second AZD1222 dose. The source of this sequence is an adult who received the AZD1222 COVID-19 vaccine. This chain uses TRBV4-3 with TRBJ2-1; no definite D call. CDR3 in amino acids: CASSQDVTSPNEQFF. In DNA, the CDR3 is TGCGCCAGCAGCCAAGATGTGACTTCCCCCAATGAGCAGTTCTTC.